This T cell receptor (beta chain) was identified in a study of Graves' ophthalmopathy and Graves' hyperthyroidism. In this sample, this clonotype turned up many times. Someone took the PBMCs out of more than 8.5 ml of fresh peripheral blood. The V end lost 8 bases, the J end lost 3 bases, and 8 bases lay between the germline ends. Germline V gives CDR1 MDHEN, CDR2 SYDVKM. This CDR3 is 11 amino acids long. RNA transcripts were the source from which TCR beta CDR3 regions were amplified. First-round RT-PCR with HTBI primers preceded a second-round multiplex PCR. TCRdb re-called the multiplex PCR reads with MiXCR, one entry per CDR3 protein. The table records some 360,000 distinct CDR3 sequences, about 17% of them present only once.

The TCR comes from an adult woman with stable Graves' hyperthyroidism. The chain joins TRBV28 to TRBJ2-7; D unresolved. Sequenced material: peripheral blood. CDR3 region: CASQIGYEQYF. CDR3 DNA sequence: TGTGCCAGCCAGATCGGCTACGAGCAGTACTTC.